Listed below are T cell receptor beta chains from one sample, sequenced in a study of blood T cells in healthy people across ages. TCRdb reanalysed the 5' RACE reads using MiXCR and keeps one entry per CDR3 protein. This table has about 1 million distinct CDR3 sequences, less than 50% appearing once. Sequencing used blood. Every receptor here comes from a woman aged 55-70 years in good health. The CDR3 runs from the conserved cysteine through the conserved F or W. A D gene is named only where the DNA matches it firmly. Rows give clone size only sometimes, using once, few, many, or a class for an expanded clone.

16,NA,TRBV29-1,TRBJ2-7,NA,TGCAGCGTTGAAGATCAGGACGACAGGAGCTCCTACGAGCAGTACTTC,CSVEDQDDRSSYEQYF
13,NA,TRBV2,TRBJ2-3,few,TGTGCCAGCAGTGAGGGGACCGCGAGGACGCAGTATTTT,CASSEGTARTQYF
14,NA,TRBV5-1,TRBJ1-1,once,TGCGCCAGCAGCGTGAGTGGGGCCCACACTGAAGCTTTCTTT,CASSVSGAHTEAFF
11,NA,TRBV30,TRBJ2-5,NA,TGTGCCTGGAGTCTAGCTGAGACCCAGTACTTC,CAWSLAETQYF
14,NA,TRBV20-1,TRBJ2-1,NA,TGCAGTGCCACCGGGGAAAGTTCCTACAATGAGCAGTTCTTC,CSATGESSYNEQFF
15,TRBD1,TRBV6-2/TRBV6-3,TRBJ1-5,few,TGTGCCAGCAGTTATGTGGACAGGTATCATCAGCCCCAGCATTTT,CASSYVDRYHQPQHF
12,NA,TRBV27,TRBJ2-1,many,TGTGCCAGCAGTCTTAACCGCAATGAGCAGTTCTTC,CASSLNRNEQFF
15,TRBD1,TRBV5-1,TRBJ1-5,few,TGCGCCAGCAGCCCGGGGGACAGACCCAATCAGCCCCAGCATTTT,CASSPGDRPNQPQHF
18,TRBD1,TRBV10-3,TRBJ2-5,NA,TGTGCCATCAGTGAGTTCCTAACCGGGACAGGGGTGGACAATGAGCAGTACTTC,CAISEFLTGTGVDNEQYF
15,NA,TRBV12-3/TRBV12-4,TRBJ2-3,NA,TGTGCCAGCACCAACCACAGGATTAGCACAGATACGCAGTATTTT,CASTNHRISTDTQYF
15,TRBD2,TRBV7-9,TRBJ2-1,NA,TGTGCCAGCAGCTTAGATAGCGGGAGTAGTAATGAGCAGTTCTTC,CASSLDSGSSNEQFF
15,TRBD2,TRBV6-5,TRBJ2-3,NA,TGTGCCAGCAGTTACTCTGGCGGGAGGGCGGGTACGCAGTATTTT,CASSYSGGRAGTQYF
14,NA,TRBV11-2,TRBJ2-5,few,TGTGCCAGCACCCTTAGATGGGGCCAAGAGACCCAGTACTTC,CASTLRWGQETQYF
12,TRBD1,TRBV29-1,TRBJ2-1,NA,TGCAGCGTTGGACAGGGGAGAACTGTGCAGTTCTTC,CSVGQGRTVQFF
19,NA,TRBV4-2,TRBJ2-7,NA,TGTGCCAGCAGCCAAGATTACTACAAAGGGCGACCGGGCGCCTACGGGCAGTACTTC,CASSQDYYKGRPGAYGQYF
15,NA,TRBV5-1,TRBJ2-3,NA,TGCGCCAGCAGCTCCTTGACAAGACGCACAGATACGCAGTATTTT,CASSSLTRRTDTQYF
15,TRBD1,TRBV9,TRBJ1-5,NA,TGTGCCAGCAGCTCCCAGGGGGTTAGCAATCAGCCCCAGCATTTT,CASSSQGVSNQPQHF
10,NA,TRBV12-3/TRBV12-4,TRBJ2-2,NA,TGTGCCAGCAGTGCCGGGGAGCTGTTTTTT,CASSAGELFF
19,TRBD2,TRBV20-1,TRBJ2-1,NA,TGCAGTGTCACCAGATACTCTAGCGGGAGGGGGAGCTCCTACAATGAGCAGTTCTTC,CSVTRYSSGRGSSYNEQFF
15,NA,TRBV20-1,TRBJ2-1,NA,TGCAGTGCCAGCTTCGGCGTCCAACGATACAATGAGCAGTTCTTC,CSASFGVQRYNEQFF
15,TRBD1,TRBV11-2,TRBJ1-6,few,TGTGCCAGCAGCGCCGACAGGGCCTTTAATTCACCCCTCCACTTT,CASSADRAFNSPLHF
14,NA,TRBV5-1,TRBJ1-2,few,TGCGCCAGCAGCCATGACCACTCTAACTATGGCTACACCTTC,CASSHDHSNYGYTF
14,TRBD1,TRBV12-3/TRBV12-4,TRBJ1-6,NA,TGTGCCAGCAGGGGACAGTTAAGAAATTCACCCCTCCACTTT,CASRGQLRNSPLHF
13,NA,TRBV20-1,TRBJ2-1,few,TGCAGTAGTAGATCTAGCTCCTACAATGAGCAGTTCTTC,CSSRSSSYNEQFF
14,NA,TRBV13,TRBJ2-5,NA,TGTGCCAGCAGCCAAAAGGGGGGTGTAGGGGAGCAGTACTTC,CASSQKGGVGEQYF
15,NA,TRBV5-1,TRBJ2-5,NA,TGCGCCAGCAGCTTGGCCCAGGGGAGGTGGGAGACCCAGTACTTC,CASSLAQGRWETQYF
16,TRBD2,TRBV5-1,TRBJ2-3,few,TGCGCCAGCAGCTTGGATACTAGCGGTAGCACAGATACGCAGTATTTT,CASSLDTSGSTDTQYF
14,NA,TRBV6-5,TRBJ2-5,NA,TGTGCCAGCAGTTACTCGATATTTGGTGAGACCCAGTACTTC,CASSYSIFGETQYF
14,NA,TRBV15,TRBJ2-7,NA,TGTGCCACCAGAACGGCAGGGCTAAGGAACGAGCAGTACTTC,CATRTAGLRNEQYF
14,NA,TRBV27,TRBJ2-5,NA,TGTGCCAGCAGTTTAGGAGGGCGCAGGGAGACCCAGTACTTC,CASSLGGRRETQYF
19,TRBD1,TRBV4-2,TRBJ2-7,NA,TGTGCCAGCAGCCAACCTAGGGACAGGGGGCAGGGTTTGCCCTACGAGCAGTACTTC,CASSQPRDRGQGLPYEQYF
15,NA,TRBV12-3/TRBV12-4,TRBJ1-5,few,TGTGCCAGCAGGCCGGGACTTCCTAGCAATCAGCCCCAGCATTTT,CASRPGLPSNQPQHF
13,NA,TRBV27,TRBJ1-5,NA,TGTGCCTGCATGCCTGACCCTCCAGGGGCCCAGCATTTT,CACMPDPPGAQHF
16,TRBD1,TRBV13,TRBJ2-7,NA,TGTGCCAGCGGCGAAACACGACAGGGGGGCTCCTACGAGCAGTACTTC,CASGETRQGGSYEQYF
14,NA,TRBV7-2,TRBJ2-7,NA,TGTGCCAGCAGTGTCGGAGGGAAGGACTACGAGCAGTACTTC,CASSVGGKDYEQYF
15,NA,TRBV28,TRBJ2-7,NA,TGTACCAGCAGTTTTCCATCTGGTTTACCCTACGAGCAGTACTTC,CTSSFPSGLPYEQYF
16,TRBD2,TRBV5-1,TRBJ2-3,NA,TGCGCCAGCAGCCCCTTCCCCGGGACTAGCGGAGGCGCGCAGTATTTT,CASSPFPGTSGGAQYF